This entry is about one T cell receptor beta chain. Its cognate antigen is unknown. The CDR3 loop spans 15 amino acids. The V and J ends lost 3 bases and 2 bases, in that order; junction bases with no gene match: 7. Looked up from germline, CDR1 is SGHRS and CDR2 is YFSETQ. These data originate in a study of T cell responses to AZD1222 COVID-19 vaccine. Method: immunoSEQ multiplex PCR; TCRdb's copy keeps in-frame clones and lacks some. Of about 62,000 clones listed, about 90% are singletons. Study-wide findings and caveats: CD4 TCRs covered the whole spike, strongest at regions 160-218 and 743-854.

The TCR was taken from an adult in good health. The material sequenced was peripheral blood, taken on day 0 of AZD1222 vaccination. V gene TRBV5-1 combines with J gene TRBJ1-2; 7 bases are a match to TRBD1. The CDR3 protein is CASSYTGASNYGYTF. As DNA, the CDR3 is TGCGCCAGCAGCTATACAGGGGCCTCGAACTATGGCTACACCTTC.